Listed below are T cell receptor beta chains from one sample, sequenced in a study of cytomegalovirus exposure and HLA in healthy donors. Sequencing was performed with immunoSEQ multiplex PCR; in TCRdb, only in-frame clones are kept and a portion is missing. Seen here are roughly 130,000 clones, approximately 78% observed once, and the top ten hold roughly 2.7%. Material for sequencing was PBMCs. The receptors were sampled from a human donor in good health. CDR3s include the opening cysteine and the closing phenylalanine or tryptophan. D genes are given only for firm matches. Clone size is shown for a subset of rows, as once, few, many or a class of expanded clone.

d_gene	v_gene	j_gene	abundance	CDR3aa	CDR3nt
-	TRBV1	TRBJ2-7	-	CTSSQVVNSSLYEQYF	TGCACCAGCAGCCAAGTGGTCAACAGCTCACTCTACGAGCAGTACTTC
TRBD2	TRBV28	TRBJ2-1	-	CASRSTSGSLNEQFF	TGTGCCAGCAGGTCCACTAGCGGGAGTCTAAATGAGCAGTTCTTC
TRBD2	TRBV7-2	TRBJ2-1	-	CASSLYTGLAGDEQFF	TGTGCCAGCAGCCTATACACGGGACTAGCAGGCGATGAGCAGTTCTTC
TRBD1	TRBV19	TRBJ1-6	-	CASSETGIRSPLHF	TGTGCCAGTAGTGAGACAGGGATCAGATCACCCCTCCACTTT
-	TRBV11-2	TRBJ1-3	-	CASRLRGTVPGNTIYF	TGTGCCAGCCGATTAAGGGGGACGGTTCCTGGAAACACCATATATTTT
-	TRBV19	TRBJ2-7	-	CASSTGGRPYEQYF	TGTGCCAGTAGTACGGGGGGCAGACCCTACGAGCAGTACTTC
TRBD1	TRBV7-6	TRBJ2-7	once	CASSPGTGGNEQYF	TGTGCCAGCAGCCCAGGGACAGGGGGTAACGAGCAGTACTTC
-	TRBV2	TRBJ1-6	-	CASERGESSPLHF	TGTGCCAGTGAGAGAGGAGAAAGTTCACCCCTCCACTTT
-	TRBV6-5	TRBJ2-3	once	CATSAGTPNTDTQYF	TGTGCCACGAGCGCCGGGACTCCAAACACAGATACGCAGTATTTT
-	TRBV27	TRBJ2-2	-	CASSVYGNTGELFF	TGTGCCAGTAGTGTCTACGGGAACACCGGGGAGCTGTTTTTT
TRBD1	TRBV30	TRBJ1-4	-	CASGGGTGASNEKLFF	TGTGCCTCCGGAGGGGGGACAGGGGCCAGTAATGAAAAACTGTTTTTT
TRBD1	TRBV7-2	TRBJ2-7	-	CASSLKRGQGEQYF	TGTGCCAGCAGCTTAAAGAGGGGACAGGGGGAGCAGTACTTC
TRBD2	TRBV19	TRBJ2-7	-	CASSTTSGVSSSYEQYF	TGTGCCAGTAGTACGACCAGCGGGGTTTCTTCCTCCTACGAGCAGTACTTC
TRBD2	TRBV5-4	TRBJ2-5	-	CASSLRTSGDETQYF	TGTGCCAGCAGCCTAAGGACTAGCGGCGATGAGACCCAGTACTTC
TRBD1	TRBV5-1	TRBJ1-1	-	CASSSLGTGRNTEAFF	TGCGCCAGCAGCTCCCTCGGGACAGGGCGGAACACTGAAGCTTTCTTT
-	TRBV7-9	TRBJ1-2	-	CASSFQGPNYGYTF	TGTGCCAGCAGCTTTCAGGGGCCTAACTATGGCTACACCTTC
TRBD2	TRBV11-1	TRBJ2-2	-	CASSGLAELFF	TGTGCCAGCAGCGGACTAGCTGAGCTGTTTTTT
TRBD1	TRBV15	TRBJ2-7	-	CATSRQTGPYEQYF	TGTGCCACCAGCAGACAGACAGGGCCCTACGAGCAGTACTTC
TRBD2	TRBV11-2	TRBJ2-7	-	CASSLVGAGPGLADYEQYF	TGTGCCAGCAGCTTAGTGGGCGCGGGCCCGGGACTAGCGGACTACGAGCAGTACTTC
TRBD2	TRBV29-1	TRBJ2-1	few	CSVEGWASGFISSYNEQFF	TGCAGCGTTGAAGGTTGGGCTAGCGGGTTCATTAGCTCCTACAATGAGCAGTTCTTC
TRBD1	TRBV11-1	TRBJ1-2	once	CASSLEGQGGYTF	TGTGCCAGCAGCTTAGAAGGACAGGGAGGCTACACCTTC
-	TRBV5-4	TRBJ2-1	-	CASSSQMSSDNEQFF	TGTGCCAGCAGCTCCCAAATGTCTAGCGACAATGAGCAGTTCTTC
-	TRBV27	TRBJ1-2	-	CASSLGRGLYGYTF	TGTGCCAGCAGTTTAGGGCGGGGGTTATATGGCTACACCTTC
TRBD2	TRBV13	TRBJ2-3	-	CASSTWRGGRGDTDTQYF	TGTGCCAGCAGCACCTGGAGGGGCGGGAGGGGAGACACAGATACGCAGTATTTT
TRBD1	TRBV7-9	TRBJ1-3	-	CSSSFGDRGPSGNTIYF	TGTTCCAGCAGCTTCGGGGACAGGGGGCCATCTGGAAACACCATATATTTT
-	TRBV19	TRBJ2-7	-	CASSIGLSYEQYF	TGTGCCAGTAGTATAGGTCTCTCCTACGAGCAGTACTTC
TRBD1	TRBV6-5	TRBJ2-1	-	CASRATGSSYNEQFF	TGTGCCAGCAGGGCGACAGGGAGCTCCTACAATGAGCAGTTCTTC
TRBD2	TRBV28	TRBJ2-1	-	CASSLGREDEQFF	TGTGCCAGCAGTTTAGGGCGGGAGGATGAGCAGTTCTTC
-	TRBV7-9	TRBJ2-3	-	CASSPRTAGADTQYF	TGTGCCAGCAGCCCACGCACGGCAGGGGCAGATACGCAGTATTTT
-	TRBV15	TRBJ1-5	-	CATSRVPGESSNQPQHF	TGTGCCACCAGCAGAGTACCGGGGGAGAGTAGCAATCAGCCCCAGCATTTT
-	TRBV19	TRBJ1-2	-	CASSIRAGSRDYGYTF	TGTGCCAGTAGTATTCGGGCGGGGTCCAGGGATTACGGCTACACCTTC
TRBD2	TRBV10-3	TRBJ2-5	-	CAISGSSGGQETQYF	TGTGCCATCAGTGGTAGTAGCGGGGGACAAGAGACCCAGTACTTC
TRBD2	TRBV7-2	TRBJ2-5	-	CASSPWSGGGGTQYF	TGTGCCAGCAGCCCCTGGAGCGGGGGAGGGGGGACCCAGTACTTC
TRBD1	TRBV7-2	TRBJ1-3	-	CASEGQGKGNTIYF	TGTGCCAGCGAAGGACAGGGAAAAGGAAACACCATATATTTT
TRBD1	TRBV7-2	TRBJ2-7	-	CASSYRGEANEQYF	TGTGCCAGCAGTTACAGGGGGGAGGCAAACGAGCAGTACTTC
-	TRBV20-1	TRBJ2-1	few	CSAYFGEQFF	TGCAGTGCTTACTTCGGTGAGCAGTTCTTC
-	TRBV6-1	TRBJ2-6	few	CASSAVGGGANVLTF	TGTGCCAGCAGTGCCGTCGGCGGCGGGGCCAACGTCCTGACTTTC
TRBD2	TRBV5-1	TRBJ2-7	-	CASRSSGSSWDSPNYEQYF	TGCGCCAGCAGATCTAGCGGGAGTTCTTGGGACTCCCCTAACTACGAGCAGTACTTC
TRBD1	TRBV5-4	TRBJ2-5	-	CASSLDRGLETQYF	TGTGCCAGCAGCTTAGACAGGGGGCTAGAGACCCAGTACTTC
TRBD1	TRBV11-2	TRBJ2-5	-	CASSRVDRVKETQYF	TGTGCCAGCAGCCGGGTGGACAGGGTTAAAGAGACCCAGTACTTC
TRBD1	TRBV7-2	TRBJ1-1	few	CASSPDRGMTEAFF	TGTGCCAGCAGCCCAGACAGGGGAATGACTGAAGCTTTCTTT